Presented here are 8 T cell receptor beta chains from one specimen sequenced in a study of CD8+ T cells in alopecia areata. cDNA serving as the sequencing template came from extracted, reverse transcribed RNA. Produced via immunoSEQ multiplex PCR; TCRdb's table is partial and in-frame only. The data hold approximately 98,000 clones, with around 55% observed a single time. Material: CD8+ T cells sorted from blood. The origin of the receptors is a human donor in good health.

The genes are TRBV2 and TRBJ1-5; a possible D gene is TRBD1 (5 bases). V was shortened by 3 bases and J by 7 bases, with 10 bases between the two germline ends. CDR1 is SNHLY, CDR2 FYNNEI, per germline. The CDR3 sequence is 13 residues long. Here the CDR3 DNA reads TGTGCCAGCAGTGATAGGGGCAGACAGCCCCAGCATTTT. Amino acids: CASSDRGRQPQHF.

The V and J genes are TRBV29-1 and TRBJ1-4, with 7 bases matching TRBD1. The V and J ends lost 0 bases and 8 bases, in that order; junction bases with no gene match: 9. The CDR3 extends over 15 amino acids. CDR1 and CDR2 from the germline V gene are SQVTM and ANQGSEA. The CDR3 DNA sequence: TGCAGCGTTGAAGATTCGGCAGGGGGGGCCGAAAAACTGTTTTTT. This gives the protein CSVEDSAGGAEKLFF. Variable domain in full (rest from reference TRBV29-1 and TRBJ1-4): SAVISQKPSRDICQRGTSLTIQCQVDSQVTMMFWYRQQPGQSLTLIATANQGSEATYESGFVIDKFPISRPNLTFSTLTVSNMSPEDSSIYLCSVEDSAGGAEKLFFGSGTQLSVL.

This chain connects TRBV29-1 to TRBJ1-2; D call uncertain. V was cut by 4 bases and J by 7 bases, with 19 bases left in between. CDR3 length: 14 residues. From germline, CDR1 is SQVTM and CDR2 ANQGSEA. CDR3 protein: CSVAPLDRSIGYTF. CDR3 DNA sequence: TGCAGCGTTGCCCCCCTGGATCGGAGCATTGGCTACACCTTC.

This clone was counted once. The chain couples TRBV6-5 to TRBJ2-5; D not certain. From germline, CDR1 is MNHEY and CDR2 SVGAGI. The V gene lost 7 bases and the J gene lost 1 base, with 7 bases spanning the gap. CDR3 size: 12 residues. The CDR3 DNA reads TGTGCCAGCAATTCACCCCAAGAGACCCAGTACTTC. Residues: CASNSPQETQYF.

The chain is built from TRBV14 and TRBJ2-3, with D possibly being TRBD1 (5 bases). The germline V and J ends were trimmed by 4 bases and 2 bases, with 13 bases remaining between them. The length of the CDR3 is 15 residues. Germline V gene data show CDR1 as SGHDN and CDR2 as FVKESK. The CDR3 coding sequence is TGTGCCAGCAGCCCCCAGACAGCCCTCACAGATACGCAGTATTTT. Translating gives CASSPQTALTDTQYF.

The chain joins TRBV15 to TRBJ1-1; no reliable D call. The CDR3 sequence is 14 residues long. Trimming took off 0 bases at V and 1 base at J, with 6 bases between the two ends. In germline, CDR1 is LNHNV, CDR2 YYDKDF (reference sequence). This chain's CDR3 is CATSRDDGNTEAFF. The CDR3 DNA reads TGTGCCACCAGCAGAGACGACGGGAACACTGAAGCTTTCTTT.

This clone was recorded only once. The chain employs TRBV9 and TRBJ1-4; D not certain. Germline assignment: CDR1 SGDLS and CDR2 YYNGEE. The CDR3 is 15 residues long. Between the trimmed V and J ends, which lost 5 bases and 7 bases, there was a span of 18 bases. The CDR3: CASSSVEAGVEKLFF. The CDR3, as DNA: TGTGCCAGCAGTTCGGTGGAGGCGGGAGTTGAAAAACTGTTTTTT.

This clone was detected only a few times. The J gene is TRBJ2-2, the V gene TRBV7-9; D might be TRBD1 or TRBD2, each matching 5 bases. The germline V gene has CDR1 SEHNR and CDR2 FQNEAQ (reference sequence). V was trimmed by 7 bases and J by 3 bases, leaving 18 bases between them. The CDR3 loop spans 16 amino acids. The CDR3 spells CASIHSAGRDTGELFF. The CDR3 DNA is TGTGCCAGCATCCACTCTGCAGGGCGGGACACCGGGGAGCTGTTTTTT.